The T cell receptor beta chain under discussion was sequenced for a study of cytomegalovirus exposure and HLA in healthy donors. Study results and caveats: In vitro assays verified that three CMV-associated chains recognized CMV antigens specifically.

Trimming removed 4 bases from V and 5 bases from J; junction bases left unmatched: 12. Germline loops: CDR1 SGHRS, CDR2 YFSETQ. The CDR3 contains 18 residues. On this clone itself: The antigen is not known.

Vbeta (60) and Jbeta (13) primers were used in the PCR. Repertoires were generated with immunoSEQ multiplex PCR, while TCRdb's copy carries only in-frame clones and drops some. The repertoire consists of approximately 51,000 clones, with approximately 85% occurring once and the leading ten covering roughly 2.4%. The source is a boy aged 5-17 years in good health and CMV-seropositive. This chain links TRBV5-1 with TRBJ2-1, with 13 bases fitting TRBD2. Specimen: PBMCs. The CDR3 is CASSMRGLAGTTDNEQFF. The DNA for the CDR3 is TGCGCCAGCAGCATGAGGGGACTAGCGGGGACGACGGACAATGAGCAGTTCTTC.